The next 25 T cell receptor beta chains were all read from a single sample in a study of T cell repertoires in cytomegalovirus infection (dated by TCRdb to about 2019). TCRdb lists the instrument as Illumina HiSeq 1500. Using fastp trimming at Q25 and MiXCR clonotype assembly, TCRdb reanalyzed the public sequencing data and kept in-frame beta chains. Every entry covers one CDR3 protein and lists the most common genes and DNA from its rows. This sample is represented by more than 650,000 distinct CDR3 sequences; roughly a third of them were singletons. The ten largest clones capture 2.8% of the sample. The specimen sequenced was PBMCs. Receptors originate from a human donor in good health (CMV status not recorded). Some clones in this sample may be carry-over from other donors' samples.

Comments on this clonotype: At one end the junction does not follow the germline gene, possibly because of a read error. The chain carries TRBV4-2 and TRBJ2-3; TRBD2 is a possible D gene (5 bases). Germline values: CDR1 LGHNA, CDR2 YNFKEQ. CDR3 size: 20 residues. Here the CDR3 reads CASIQEKMANQRRGTDTQYF. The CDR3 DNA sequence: TGTGCCAGCATCCAAGAAAAAATGGCGAACCAGCGGCGGGGCACAGATACGCAGTATTTT.

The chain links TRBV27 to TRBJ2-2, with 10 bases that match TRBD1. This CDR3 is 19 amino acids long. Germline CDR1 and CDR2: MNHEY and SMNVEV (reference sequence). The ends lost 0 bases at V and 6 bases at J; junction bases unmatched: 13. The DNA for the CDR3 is TGTGCCAGCAGTTTATCCGGCTTCCGGGACAGGGGATTAGCCGGGGAGCTGTTTTTT. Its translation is CASSLSGFRDRGLAGELFF.

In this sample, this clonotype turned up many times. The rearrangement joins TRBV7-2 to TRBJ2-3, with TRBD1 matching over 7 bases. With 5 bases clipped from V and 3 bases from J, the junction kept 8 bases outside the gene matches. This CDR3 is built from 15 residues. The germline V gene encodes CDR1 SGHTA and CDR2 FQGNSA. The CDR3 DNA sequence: TGTGCCAGCAGCCGTCGACAGGGACCAACAGATACGCAGTATTTT. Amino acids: CASSRRQGPTDTQYF.

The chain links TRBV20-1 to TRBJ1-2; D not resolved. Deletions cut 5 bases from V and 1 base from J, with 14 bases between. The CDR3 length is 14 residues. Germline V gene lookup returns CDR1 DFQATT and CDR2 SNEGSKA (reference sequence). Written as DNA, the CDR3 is TGCAGTGCTCCGAAGGCCACCGATAACTATGGCTACACCTTC. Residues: CSAPKATDNYGYTF.

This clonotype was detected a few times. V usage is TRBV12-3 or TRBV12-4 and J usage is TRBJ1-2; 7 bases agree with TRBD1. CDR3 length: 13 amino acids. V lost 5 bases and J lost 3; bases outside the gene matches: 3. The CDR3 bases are TGTGCCAGCAGTGATGACAGGGACTATGGCTACACCTTC. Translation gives CASSDDRDYGYTF.

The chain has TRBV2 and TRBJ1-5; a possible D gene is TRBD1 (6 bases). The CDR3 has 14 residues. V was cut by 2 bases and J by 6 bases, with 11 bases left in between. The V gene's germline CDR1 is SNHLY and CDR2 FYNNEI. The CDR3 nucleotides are TGTGCCAGCAGTGAAATGGGGGCAGGTCAGCCCCAGCATTTT. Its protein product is CASSEMGAGQPQHF.

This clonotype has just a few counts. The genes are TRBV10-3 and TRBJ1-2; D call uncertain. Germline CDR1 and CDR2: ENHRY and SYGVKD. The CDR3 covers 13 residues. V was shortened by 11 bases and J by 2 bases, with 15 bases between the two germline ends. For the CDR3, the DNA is TGTGCCCATAACGATGGGATAAACTATGGCTACACCTTC. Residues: CAHNDGINYGYTF.

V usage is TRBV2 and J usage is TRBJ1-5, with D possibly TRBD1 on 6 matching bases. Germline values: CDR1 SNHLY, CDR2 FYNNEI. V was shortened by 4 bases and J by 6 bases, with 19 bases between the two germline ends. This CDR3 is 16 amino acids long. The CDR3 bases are TGTGCCAGCAGTGGTTCGAGGGGGAGGGGCAGTCAGCCCCAGCATTTT. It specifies CASSGSRGRGSQPQHF.

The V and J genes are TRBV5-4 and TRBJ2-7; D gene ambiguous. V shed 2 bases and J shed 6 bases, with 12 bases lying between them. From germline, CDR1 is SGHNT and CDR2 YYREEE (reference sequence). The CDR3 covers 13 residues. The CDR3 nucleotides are TGTGCCAGCAGCTTAGACCCGTCGAGCGAGCAGTACTTC. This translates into CASSLDPSSEQYF.

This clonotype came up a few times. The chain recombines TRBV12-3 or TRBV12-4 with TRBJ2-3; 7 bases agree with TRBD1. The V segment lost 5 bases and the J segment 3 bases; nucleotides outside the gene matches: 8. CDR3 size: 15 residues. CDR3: CASSQRQGGTDTQYF. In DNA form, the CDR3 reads TGTGCCAGCAGTCAGCGACAGGGTGGAACAGATACGCAGTATTTT.

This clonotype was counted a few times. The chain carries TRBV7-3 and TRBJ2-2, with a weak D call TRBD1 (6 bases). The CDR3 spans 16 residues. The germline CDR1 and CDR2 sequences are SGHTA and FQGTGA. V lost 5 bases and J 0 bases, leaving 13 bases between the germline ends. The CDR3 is CASSPRGRPNTGELFF. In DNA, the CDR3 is TGTGCCAGCAGCCCCAGGGGCAGACCGAACACCGGGGAGCTGTTTTTT.

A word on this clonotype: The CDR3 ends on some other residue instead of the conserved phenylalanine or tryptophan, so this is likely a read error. CDR3 in amino acids: CASSSGWGQLNTEAFC. The DNA of the CDR3 is TGTGCCAGCAGCTCCGGGTGGGGGCAGTTGAACACTGAAGCTTTCTGT. This chain connects TRBV6-5 to TRBJ1-1; a possible D gene is TRBD1 (6 bases). The germline V and J ends were trimmed by 6 bases and 0 bases, with 17 bases remaining between them. Germline V gene sequence: CDR1 MNHEY, CDR2 SVGAGI. The CDR3 runs 16 residues.

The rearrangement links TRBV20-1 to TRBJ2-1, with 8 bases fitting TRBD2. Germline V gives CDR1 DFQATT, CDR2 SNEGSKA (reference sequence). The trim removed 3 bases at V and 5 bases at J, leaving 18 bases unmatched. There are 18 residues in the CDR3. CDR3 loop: CSASRVSGAVLGNNEQFF. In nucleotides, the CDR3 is TGCAGTGCTAGCAGGGTTAGCGGGGCCGTACTGGGAAACAATGAGCAGTTCTTC.

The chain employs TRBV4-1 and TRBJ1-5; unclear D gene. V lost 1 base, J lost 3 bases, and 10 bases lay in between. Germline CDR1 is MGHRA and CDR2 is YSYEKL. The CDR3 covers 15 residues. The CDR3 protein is CASSQASGYNQPQHF. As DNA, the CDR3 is TGCGCCAGCAGCCAAGCCTCCGGGTACAATCAGCCCCAGCATTTT.

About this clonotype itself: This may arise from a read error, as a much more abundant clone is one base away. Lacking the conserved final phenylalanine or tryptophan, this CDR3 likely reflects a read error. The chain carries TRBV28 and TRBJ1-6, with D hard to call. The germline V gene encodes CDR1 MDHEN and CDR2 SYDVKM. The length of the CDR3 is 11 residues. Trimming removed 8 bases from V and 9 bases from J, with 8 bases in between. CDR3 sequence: CASFSGSPLHL. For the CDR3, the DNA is TGTGCCAGCTTCAGCGGTTCACCCCTCCACCTT.

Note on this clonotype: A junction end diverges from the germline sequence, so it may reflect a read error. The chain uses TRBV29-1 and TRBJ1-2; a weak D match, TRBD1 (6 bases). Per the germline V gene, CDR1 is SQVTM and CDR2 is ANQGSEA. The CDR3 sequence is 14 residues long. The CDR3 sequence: CSVEGRGLSYGYTF. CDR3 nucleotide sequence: TGCAGCGTCGAAGGACGGGGGCTCAGCTATGGCTACACCTTC.

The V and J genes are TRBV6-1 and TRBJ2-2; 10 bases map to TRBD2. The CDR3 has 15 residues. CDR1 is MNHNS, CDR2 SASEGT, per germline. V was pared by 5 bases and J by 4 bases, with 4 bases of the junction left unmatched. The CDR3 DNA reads TGTGCCAGCAGTCCGGGACTAGCGTCCACCGGGGAGCTGTTTTTT. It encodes CASSPGLASTGELFF.

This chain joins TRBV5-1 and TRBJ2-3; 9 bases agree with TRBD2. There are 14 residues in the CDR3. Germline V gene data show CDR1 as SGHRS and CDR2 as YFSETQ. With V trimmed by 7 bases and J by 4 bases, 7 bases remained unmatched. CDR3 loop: CASQQAGGPDTQYF. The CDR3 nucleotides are TGCGCCAGCCAACAGGCGGGAGGGCCAGATACGCAGTATTTT. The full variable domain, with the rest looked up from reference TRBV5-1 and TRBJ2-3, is KAGVTQTPRYLIKTRGQQVTLSCSPISGHRSVSWYQQTPGQGLQFLFEYFSETQRNKGNFPGRFSGRQFSNSRSEMNVSTLELGDSALYLCASQQAGGPDTQYFGPGTRLTVL.

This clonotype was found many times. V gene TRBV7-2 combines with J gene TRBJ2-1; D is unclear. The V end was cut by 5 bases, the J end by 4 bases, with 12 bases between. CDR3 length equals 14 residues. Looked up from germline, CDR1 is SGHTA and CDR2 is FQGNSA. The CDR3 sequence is CASSPAWKYNEQFF. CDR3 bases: TGTGCCAGCAGCCCTGCGTGGAAGTACAATGAGCAGTTCTTC.

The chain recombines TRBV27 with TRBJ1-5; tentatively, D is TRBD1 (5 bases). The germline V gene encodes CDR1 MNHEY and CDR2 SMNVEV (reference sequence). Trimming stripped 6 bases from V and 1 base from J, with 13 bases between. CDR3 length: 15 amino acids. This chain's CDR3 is CASSPQGRSNQPQHF. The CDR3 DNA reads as TGTGCCAGCAGCCCTCAGGGACGCAGCAATCAGCCCCAGCATTTT.

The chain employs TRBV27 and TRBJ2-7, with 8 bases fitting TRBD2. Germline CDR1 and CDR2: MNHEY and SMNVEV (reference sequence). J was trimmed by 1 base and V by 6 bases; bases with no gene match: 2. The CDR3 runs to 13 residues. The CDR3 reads CASRSGGSYEQYF. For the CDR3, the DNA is TGTGCCAGCAGATCGGGGGGGTCCTACGAGCAGTACTTC.

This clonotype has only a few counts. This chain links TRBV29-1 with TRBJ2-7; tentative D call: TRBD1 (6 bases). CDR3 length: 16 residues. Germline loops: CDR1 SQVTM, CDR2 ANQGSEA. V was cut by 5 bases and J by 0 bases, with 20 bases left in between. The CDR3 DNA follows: TGCAGCGTTCTTCGCCCGGGACACACGAGCTCCTACGAGCAGTACTTC. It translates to CSVLRPGHTSSYEQYF.

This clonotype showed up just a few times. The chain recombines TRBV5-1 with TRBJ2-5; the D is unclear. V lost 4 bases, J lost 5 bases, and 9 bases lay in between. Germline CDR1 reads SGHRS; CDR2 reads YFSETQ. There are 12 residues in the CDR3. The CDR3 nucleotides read TGCGCCAGCAGCCCCGAGTCGGAGACCCAGTACTTC. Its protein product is CASSPESETQYF. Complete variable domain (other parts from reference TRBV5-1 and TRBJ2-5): KAGVTQTPRYLIKTRGQQVTLSCSPISGHRSVSWYQQTPGQGLQFLFEYFSETQRNKGNFPGRFSGRQFSNSRSEMNVSTLELGDSALYLCASSPESETQYFGPGTRLLVL.

The chain's CDR3 is CAISDVSYEQYF. In nucleotides, the CDR3 is TGTGCCATCAGCGACGTCTCCTACGAGCAGTACTTC. The chain joins TRBV10-3 to TRBJ2-7; D remains unclear. This CDR3 spans 12 amino acids. Trimming removed 6 bases at V and 0 bases at J, with 6 bases between. The germline V gene has CDR1 ENHRY and CDR2 SYGVKD.

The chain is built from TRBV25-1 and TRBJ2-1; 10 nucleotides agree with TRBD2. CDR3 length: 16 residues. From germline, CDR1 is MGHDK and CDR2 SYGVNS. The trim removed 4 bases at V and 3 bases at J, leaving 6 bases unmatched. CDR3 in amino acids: CASSVLSGGIYNEQFF. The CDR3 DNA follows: TGTGCCAGCAGTGTCCTTAGCGGGGGGATCTACAATGAGCAGTTCTTC.